The 31 T cell receptor beta chains listed next were all sequenced from one sample in a study of Ad26.COV2.S vaccination and SARS-CoV-2 variants. The treatment: 15 to 20 received Ad26.COV2.S at low or high dose, single or two shots; roughly five received placebo; per-sample allocation not given. Sampling was done on day 63 after the first vaccine or placebo injection. This table comes from immunoSEQ multiplex PCR, and its TCRdb copy is limited to in-frame clones, with some not included. Of around 450,000 clones listed, 80% to 95% are singletons. Sequences were derived from peripheral blood, sampled in a trial of Ad26.COV2.S vaccine versus placebo. All receptors come from a person aged 18-60 years who received the Ad26.COV2.S COVID-19 vaccine or a placebo.

V and J are TRBV10-2 and TRBJ2-1; D remains unclear. The V end lost 3 bases, the J end lost 1 base, and 13 bases lay between the germline ends. The V gene's germline CDR1 is WSHSY and CDR2 SAAADI. The CDR3 length is 16 residues. CDR3: CASSDRTGRSYNEQFF. The DNA of the CDR3 is TGCGCCAGCAGTGATAGAACTGGACGGTCCTACAATGAGCAGTTCTTC.

The chain employs TRBV18 and TRBJ2-1, with 11 bases identical to TRBD2. Germline V gives CDR1 KGHSH, CDR2 LQKENI. V was pared by 3 bases and J by 8 bases, with 12 bases of the junction left unmatched. This CDR3 is built from 17 residues. The CDR3 loop is CASSPPLAGGRTDEQFF. CDR3 in DNA: TGTGCCAGCTCACCCCCTCTAGCGGGAGGACGTACAGATGAGCAGTTCTTC.

V is TRBV14 and J is TRBJ2-7; D remains unclear. Trimming removed 5 bases from V and 3 bases from J, with 11 bases in between. The CDR3 runs 13 residues. Germline CDR1 is SGHDN and CDR2 is FVKESK. The CDR3 region has the DNA TGTGCCAGCAGCGGTTGGACGAACTACGAGCAGTACTTC. Amino acids: CASSGWTNYEQYF. Using reference TRBV14 and TRBJ2-7 for the parts outside the CDR3, the full variable domain is EAGVTQFPSHSVIEKGQTVTLRCDPISGHDNLYWYRRVMGKEIKFLLHFVKESKQDESGMPNNRFLAERTGGTYSTLKVQPAELEDSGVYFCASSGWTNYEQYFGPGTRLTVT.

This clone was picked up one time. The chain has TRBV9 and TRBJ1-2; the match to TRBD1 covers 11 bases. The CDR3 length is 13 residues. Germline-derived CDR1 and CDR2 are SGDLS and YYNGEE. Trimming cost V 2 bases and J 8 bases; bases outside gene matches: 2. The CDR3 coding sequence is TGTGCCAGCAGCGTGGGACAGGGGGGAGGCTACACCTTC. It yields the protein CASSVGQGGGYTF. The whole variable domain, filled in from reference TRBV9 and TRBJ1-2, reads DSGVTQTPKHLITATGQRVTLRCSPRSGDLSVYWYQQSLDQGLQFLIQYYNGEERAKGNILERFSAQQFPDLHSELNLSSLELGDSALYFCASSVGQGGGYTFGSGTRLTVV.

V usage is TRBV12-3 or TRBV12-4 and J usage is TRBJ1-1, with a tentative D call TRBD1 (5 bases). Trimming removed 5 bases at V and 3 bases at J, with 10 bases between. This CDR3 is built from 13 residues. DNA of the CDR3: TGTGCCAGCAGTCCGCGACAGTACACTGAAGCTTTCTTT. It codes for CASSPRQYTEAFF.

V gene TRBV5-1 combines with J gene TRBJ2-1; perhaps TRBD2 as D (7 bases). V was pared by 2 bases and J by 2 bases, with 8 bases between. This CDR3 is 14 amino acids long. Germline lookup yields CDR1 SGHRS and CDR2 YFSETQ. The CDR3 region is CASSLGGAYNEQFF. The CDR3 region has the DNA TGCGCCAGCAGCTTAGGGGGGGCCTACAATGAGCAGTTCTTC.

The V and J genes are TRBV19 and TRBJ1-6, with D uncertain. The V end lost 4 bases, the J end lost 13 bases, and 17 bases lay between the germline ends. Germline values: CDR1 LNHDA, CDR2 SQIVND (reference sequence). The CDR3 is made up of 14 amino acids. CDR3: CASSTRTETPPLHF. CDR3 coding DNA: TGTGCCAGTAGTACACGGACGGAGACACCTCCCCTCCACTTT.

The rearrangement links TRBV11-2 to TRBJ2-1, with D tentatively TRBD1 or TRBD2 (7 bases each). There are 16 residues in the CDR3. Germline V CDR1 and CDR2: SGHAT, FQNNGV. V was cut by 5 bases and J by 4 bases, with 18 bases left in between. The CDR3 reads CASSDPRGGFYNEQFF. For the CDR3, the DNA is TGTGCCAGCAGCGACCCCAGGGGGGGCTTTTACAATGAGCAGTTCTTC.

The V gene is TRBV7-3, the J gene TRBJ1-6, with 9 bases fitting TRBD1. The V gene end was trimmed by 5 bases and the J gene end by 9 bases; junction bases not matched to a gene: 5. In germline, CDR1 is SGHTA, CDR2 FQGTGA. The CDR3 is made up of 14 amino acids. CDR3 nucleotides: TGTGCCAGCAGCCAAGGACAGGGGACTTCACCCCTCCACTTT. Its translation is CASSQGQGTSPLHF.

For the CDR3, the DNA is TGTGCCAGCAGTGCCTTAGGGGTTGGTTTGAACACCGGGGAGCTGTTTTTT. Protein: CASSALGVGLNTGELFF. The gene calls are TRBV25-1 and TRBJ2-2; weak D call: TRBD1 (5 bases). CDR3 size: 17 residues. Germline V CDR1 and CDR2: MGHDK, SYGVNS. V gave up 4 bases and J gave up 1 base, with 16 bases separating them.

This clone was picked up one time. The J gene is TRBJ1-3, the V gene TRBV7-9; tentative D call: TRBD1 (6 bases). Germline V gene sequence: CDR1 SEHNR, CDR2 FQNEAQ (reference sequence). The CDR3 loop spans 16 amino acids. Trimming pared 5 bases from V and 4 bases from J, leaving 18 bases between. The CDR3 is CASSPSIAGVGNTIYF. The CDR3 DNA sequence: TGTGCCAGCAGCCCCAGCATCGCAGGGGTCGGAAACACCATATATTTT.

This chain joins TRBV7-8 and TRBJ2-1; 16 positions agree with TRBD2. Germline V CDR1 and CDR2: SGHVS, FQNEAQ. The CDR3 is 18 amino acids. V trimming: 5 bases; J trimming: 4 bases; junction bases outside the gene matches: 8. The CDR3 sequence is CASSPGTSGRAFYNEQFF. The CDR3 coding sequence is TGTGCCAGCAGCCCAGGGACTAGCGGGAGGGCCTTTTACAATGAGCAGTTCTTC.

V usage is TRBV28 and J usage is TRBJ2-5, with 8 nucleotides matching TRBD1. CDR3 length: 14 residues. Germline assignment: CDR1 MDHEN and CDR2 SYDVKM. V shed 8 bases and J 5 bases; nucleotides not matched to a gene: 10. The CDR3 loop is CASGGAGGLETQYF. CDR3 bases: TGTGCCAGCGGGGGTGCAGGGGGCTTGGAGACCCAGTACTTC.

This clone has just one count. V usage is TRBV7-2 and J usage is TRBJ2-1, with TRBD1 matching over 9 bases. Germline values: CDR1 SGHTA, CDR2 FQGNSA. Trimming cost V 3 bases and J 3 bases; bases outside gene matches: 6. The CDR3 extends over 16 amino acids. This CDR3 is CASSFPPGQGYNEQFF. CDR3 DNA: TGTGCCAGCAGCTTCCCCCCGGGACAGGGCTACAATGAGCAGTTCTTC.

The V gene is TRBV5-1, the J gene TRBJ2-1; 9 bases agree with TRBD2. CDR1 is SGHRS and CDR2 is YFSETQ in the germline V gene. The CDR3 is 15 amino acids. Trimming cost V 1 base and J 8 bases; bases outside gene matches: 7. The CDR3 region has the DNA TGCGCCAGCAGCTTGATGCGGGAGGGCCTCGATGAGCAGTTCTTC. Translated: CASSLMREGLDEQFF.

The chain links TRBV12-3 or TRBV12-4 to TRBJ1-1; a possible D gene is TRBD1 (6 bases). V was clipped by 1 base and J by 10 bases, with 10 bases between them. The CDR3 sequence is 12 residues long. The CDR3 DNA reads as TGTGCCAGCAGTTTAGGCCAGGGGTTAGCTTTCTTT. Translation: CASSLGQGLAFF.

The CDR3 region has the DNA TGTGCCAGCAGCCCGGGACAGAGAGGGAAGTATTTT. Its translation: CASSPGQRGKYF. The chain has TRBV5-5 and TRBJ2-3; TRBD1 matches at 7 bases. The V segment lost 4 bases and the J segment 13 bases; nucleotides outside the gene matches: 9. CDR3 length: 12 amino acids. Germline V gene sequence: CDR1 SGHKS, CDR2 YYEKEE (reference sequence).

The chain employs TRBV19 and TRBJ1-5; possibly TRBD1 for D (6 bases). Trimming removed 8 bases at V and 6 bases at J, with 20 bases between. CDR3 size: 15 residues. Germline-derived CDR1 and CDR2 are LNHDA and SQIVND (reference sequence). The CDR3 DNA reads TGTGCCAGTTCCCACCATACAGGGTTGGGTCAGCCCCAGCATTTT. Translated: CASSHHTGLGQPQHF.

This chain connects TRBV4-1 to TRBJ2-1; perhaps TRBD1 as D (5 bases). CDR3 length: 16 residues. Per the germline V gene, CDR1 is MGHRA and CDR2 is YSYEKL. Trimming removed 1 base from V and 1 base from J, with 11 bases in between. Here the CDR3 DNA reads TGCGCCAGCAGCCAAGCAGGGCGAGGATCCTACAATGAGCAGTTCTTC. This encodes CASSQAGRGSYNEQFF.

The J gene is TRBJ1-4, the V gene TRBV2; D uncertain. CDR1 SNHLY and CDR2 FYNNEI come from the germline V gene. The CDR3 totals 15 residues. The ends were cut back, 5 bases at V and 0 bases at J, with 10 bases in the middle. In DNA, the CDR3 is TGTGCCAGCAGTTCCCCGGGAGCAACTAATGAAAAACTGTTTTTT. Translating gives CASSSPGATNEKLFF.

V and J are TRBV4-3 and TRBJ2-7; 12 nucleotides agree with TRBD2. Germline V lookup: CDR1 LGHNA, CDR2 YSLEER. CDR3 length: 17 amino acids. V was pared by 0 bases and J by 0 bases, with 3 bases of the junction left unmatched. This CDR3 is CASSQDTSGRYSYEQYF. The CDR3 bases are TGCGCCAGCAGCCAAGATACTAGCGGGAGGTACTCCTACGAGCAGTACTTC.

This chain uses TRBV28 with TRBJ1-5; D call uncertain. CDR3 length: 16 amino acids. Between the trimmed V and J ends, which lost 0 bases and 1 base, there was a span of 10 bases. The germline CDR1 and CDR2 sequences are MDHEN and SYDVKM. For the CDR3, the DNA is TGTGCCAGCAGTTTATGGGACGGGAGGAGCAATCAGCCCCAGCATTTT. Translating it yields CASSLWDGRSNQPQHF.

V is TRBV6-2 or TRBV6-3 and J is TRBJ2-1; 13 bases line up with TRBD2. V shed 5 bases and J 9 bases; nucleotides not matched to a gene: 13. Germline V lookup: CDR1 MNHEY, CDR2 SVGEGT. This CDR3 has 17 amino acids. The CDR3 DNA follows: TGTGCCAGCAGTCTACTAGCGGGAGGGTGGCAAGGAATTGAGCAGTTCTTC. Translation: CASSLLAGGWQGIEQFF.

CDR3 coding DNA: TGTGCCAGCAGTTCCCGGACGGGCACTGAAGCTTTCTTT. This gives the protein CASSSRTGTEAFF. The chain has TRBV12-3 or TRBV12-4 and TRBJ1-1; D is uncertain. This CDR3 region has 13 residues. The ends were cut back, 4 bases at V and 4 bases at J, with 10 bases in the middle.

The chain carries TRBV5-4 and TRBJ2-5; D is tentatively TRBD1 or TRBD2 (5 bases each). Germline V gene lookup returns CDR1 SGHNT and CDR2 YYREEE (reference sequence). The CDR3 loop spans 16 amino acids. V lost 3 bases and J lost 2, with 17 bases in between. The DNA of the CDR3 is TGTGCCAGCAGCTCGCCGGCAGGGTCGGGACAAGAGACCCAGTACTTC. It is translated as CASSSPAGSGQETQYF.

In this sample, this clone turned up once. The rearrangement links TRBV18 to TRBJ2-7, with D unclear. Looked up from germline, CDR1 is KGHSH and CDR2 is LQKENI. CDR3 size: 11 residues. V lost 5 bases to trimming and J lost 1 base, with 3 bases between them. This CDR3 reads CASSGSYEQYF. CDR3 nucleotide sequence: TGTGCCAGCTCAGGTTCCTACGAGCAGTACTTC.

For the CDR3, the DNA is TGTGCCAGCAGCAAAGTCGGGAGAGGTTTCAACTACGAGCAGTACTTC. Translating it yields CASSKVGRGFNYEQYF. The V call is TRBV21-1, the J call TRBJ2-7; TRBD2 is the table's D call, not checked against the DNA. TRBV21-1 is described as a pseudogene. The CDR3 sequence is 16 residues long.

The gene calls are TRBV5-1 and TRBJ2-2; D is perhaps TRBD1 (6 bases). The CDR3 is 14 residues long. Deletions cut 0 bases from V and 9 bases from J, with 12 bases between. Germline CDR1 is SGHRS and CDR2 is YFSETQ. CDR3 sequence reads: CASSLGQVDRELFF. The CDR3 DNA is TGCGCCAGCAGCTTGGGACAGGTGGATCGGGAGCTGTTTTTT.

V gene TRBV10-3 combines with J gene TRBJ1-1, with TRBD1 identical over 7 bases. The V segment lost 10 bases and the J segment 1 base; nucleotides outside the gene matches: 6. The CDR3 has 13 amino acids. Germline lookup yields CDR1 ENHRY and CDR2 SYGVKD. The CDR3 loop reads CATRGATNTEAFF. The CDR3 coding sequence is TGTGCCACCAGGGGGGCCACGAACACTGAAGCTTTCTTT.

The chain links TRBV4-1 to TRBJ1-4, with a weak D call TRBD1 (5 bases). CDR3 length: 16 residues. Germline-derived CDR1 and CDR2 are MGHRA and YSYEKL. Trimming cost V 2 bases and J 4 bases, with 14 bases left between them. CDR3 bases: TGCGCCAGCAGCCAACTACCGGGACCGAATAATGAAAAACTGTTTTTT. This codes for CASSQLPGPNNEKLFF.

This chain joins TRBV7-9 and TRBJ1-1; D not certain. The CDR3 sequence is 12 residues long. Trimming took off 4 bases at V and 5 bases at J, with 8 bases between the two ends. Germline V lookup: CDR1 SEHNR, CDR2 FQNEAQ (reference sequence). This CDR3 reads CASSSQETEAFF. The CDR3 DNA is TGTGCCAGCAGCTCTCAGGAAACTGAAGCTTTCTTT.